A single sample gave rise to the 12 T cell receptor beta chains below, sequenced in a study of blood T cell repertoires in COVID-19. Clones were read by immunoSEQ multiplex PCR, and TCRdb kept only the in-frame ones, dropping some. Among 88,000 or so clones, over 75% were seen once, and the ten largest hold 3.8%. Sequencing was done on a sample of peripheral blood. The source of these receptors is a man in his sixties with acute or convalescent COVID-19.

The chain uses TRBV11-3 and TRBJ2-3; 9 nucleotides match TRBD1. CDR1 and CDR2 from the germline V gene are SGHNT and YENEEA. The CDR3 extends over 16 amino acids. With V trimmed by 2 bases and J by 5 bases, 8 bases remained unmatched. The CDR3 region is CASSLFLGQGIDTQYF. Written as DNA, the CDR3 is TGTGCCAGCAGCTTATTCCTTGGACAGGGGATAGATACGCAGTATTTT.

The chain joins TRBV30 to TRBJ2-7; TRBD1 agrees at 10 bases. J was trimmed by 3 bases and V by 2 bases; bases with no gene match: 4. CDR1 is GTSNPN and CDR2 is SVGIG in the germline V gene (reference sequence). CDR3 length: 14 amino acids. The chain's CDR3 is CAWSMGQGFYEQYF. The CDR3 DNA is TGTGCCTGGAGTATGGGACAGGGGTTCTACGAGCAGTACTTC.

This chain links TRBV7-2 with TRBJ2-3; perhaps TRBD2 as D (5 bases). Trimming left V 1 base short and J 3 bases short, with 8 bases between. CDR3 length: 14 amino acids. Germline assignment: CDR1 SGHTA and CDR2 FQGNSA. The CDR3 is CASSLDPGTDTQYF. CDR3 sequence (DNA): TGTGCCAGCAGCTTAGATCCGGGAACAGATACGCAGTATTTT.

The chain joins TRBV7-2 to TRBJ2-7; 7 bases are shared with TRBD1. The CDR3 runs to 13 residues. V dropped 5 bases and J dropped 4; count of bases not matched to a gene: 5. Germline CDR1 reads SGHTA; CDR2 reads FQGNSA. This chain's CDR3 is CASSAWTGYEQYF. In DNA form, the CDR3 reads TGTGCCAGCAGCGCCTGGACAGGTTACGAGCAGTACTTC. The full variable domain, its missing parts supplied by reference TRBV7-2 and TRBJ2-7, is GAGVSQSPSNKVTEKGKDVELRCDPISGHTALYWYRQSLGQGLEFLIYFQGNSAPDKSGLPSDRFSAERTGGSVSTLTIQRTQQEDSAVYLCASSAWTGYEQYFGPGTRLTVT.

This chain's CDR3 is CASSLALQTLWANVLTF. The CDR3 nucleotides read TGTGCCAGCAGCTTGGCATTACAGACACTGTGGGCCAACGTCCTGACTTTC. The chain has TRBV5-8 and TRBJ2-6; no definite D call. The V gene's germline CDR1 is SGHTS and CDR2 YDEGEE. The CDR3 loop spans 17 amino acids. Between the trimmed V and J ends, which lost 0 bases and 5 bases, there was a span of 15 bases.

The chain employs TRBV4-3 and TRBJ1-1; possible D gene TRBD1, 6 bases. The V and J ends lost 4 bases and 4 bases respectively, with 13 bases between them. The length of the CDR3 is 14 residues. Germline loops: CDR1 LGHNA, CDR2 YSLEER. CDR3 nucleotide sequence: TGCGCCAGCAGCCTCCAGGGAGGGGGCACTGAAGCTTTCTTT. Its protein product is CASSLQGGGTEAFF.

The V and J genes are TRBV6-2 or TRBV6-3 and TRBJ1-1; the D is unclear. This CDR3 contains 13 residues. Trimming left V 4 bases short and J 5 bases short, with 11 bases between. Germline CDR1 MNHEY, CDR2 SVGEGT. As DNA, the CDR3 is TGTGCCAGCAGTTTAAAAAGGGAGACTGAAGCTTTCTTT. As protein: CASSLKRETEAFF.

J is TRBJ1-1 and V is TRBV7-7; D perhaps matches TRBD1 (5 bases). This CDR3 is built from 15 residues. Germline CDR1 reads SSHAT; CDR2 reads FNYEAQ (reference sequence). For the CDR3, the DNA is TGTGCTACCCACCCTTTTCAACAGGCGAACACTGAAGCTTTCTTT. Encoded protein: CATHPFQQANTEAFF.

This sequence joins TRBV5-1 and TRBJ2-1, with D perhaps matching TRBD2 (5 bases). This CDR3 spans 15 amino acids. In germline, CDR1 is SGHRS, CDR2 YFSETQ. V lost 0 bases and J lost 3, with 10 bases in between. Here the CDR3 DNA reads TGCGCCAGCAGCTTGGATCCGGGGAACTACAATGAGCAGTTCTTC. Its translation is CASSLDPGNYNEQFF.

Remarks on this clone: Other nucleotide sequences in the sample specify the same CDR3. The rearrangement joins TRBV7-2 to TRBJ1-5; D is perhaps TRBD1 (5 bases). The germline V gene has CDR1 SGHTA and CDR2 FQGNSA. The CDR3 sequence is 14 residues long. With 5 bases removed from V and 1 base from J, the gap between germline ends came to 9 bases. The CDR3 bases are TGTGCCAGCAGCCTGGGACTGAGCAATCAGCCCCAGCATTTT. It translates to CASSLGLSNQPQHF.

The J gene is TRBJ2-1, the V gene TRBV9; 8 bases map to TRBD1. V lost 0 bases to trimming and J lost 8 bases; unmatched junction nucleotides: 7. Per the germline V gene, CDR1 is SGDLS and CDR2 is YYNGEE. The CDR3 extends over 15 amino acids. This chain's CDR3 is CASSVESGGLYEQFF. The CDR3 bases are TGTGCCAGCAGCGTAGAGTCAGGGGGCTTGTATGAGCAGTTCTTC. The full variable domain, rest sourced from reference TRBV9 and TRBJ2-1, is DSGVTQTPKHLITATGQRVTLRCSPRSGDLSVYWYQQSLDQGLQFLIQYYNGEERAKGNILERFSAQQFPDLHSELNLSSLELGDSALYFCASSVESGGLYEQFFGPGTRLTVL.

The chain employs TRBV9 and TRBJ2-7; D is ambiguous. Trimming took off 1 base at V and 7 bases at J, with 15 bases between the two ends. CDR3 length: 14 amino acids. Germline V gives CDR1 SGDLS, CDR2 YYNGEE. Written as DNA, the CDR3 is TGTGCCAGCAGCGTACCTACAGAGTCTGGGGAGCAGTACTTC. Amino acids: CASSVPTESGEQYF.